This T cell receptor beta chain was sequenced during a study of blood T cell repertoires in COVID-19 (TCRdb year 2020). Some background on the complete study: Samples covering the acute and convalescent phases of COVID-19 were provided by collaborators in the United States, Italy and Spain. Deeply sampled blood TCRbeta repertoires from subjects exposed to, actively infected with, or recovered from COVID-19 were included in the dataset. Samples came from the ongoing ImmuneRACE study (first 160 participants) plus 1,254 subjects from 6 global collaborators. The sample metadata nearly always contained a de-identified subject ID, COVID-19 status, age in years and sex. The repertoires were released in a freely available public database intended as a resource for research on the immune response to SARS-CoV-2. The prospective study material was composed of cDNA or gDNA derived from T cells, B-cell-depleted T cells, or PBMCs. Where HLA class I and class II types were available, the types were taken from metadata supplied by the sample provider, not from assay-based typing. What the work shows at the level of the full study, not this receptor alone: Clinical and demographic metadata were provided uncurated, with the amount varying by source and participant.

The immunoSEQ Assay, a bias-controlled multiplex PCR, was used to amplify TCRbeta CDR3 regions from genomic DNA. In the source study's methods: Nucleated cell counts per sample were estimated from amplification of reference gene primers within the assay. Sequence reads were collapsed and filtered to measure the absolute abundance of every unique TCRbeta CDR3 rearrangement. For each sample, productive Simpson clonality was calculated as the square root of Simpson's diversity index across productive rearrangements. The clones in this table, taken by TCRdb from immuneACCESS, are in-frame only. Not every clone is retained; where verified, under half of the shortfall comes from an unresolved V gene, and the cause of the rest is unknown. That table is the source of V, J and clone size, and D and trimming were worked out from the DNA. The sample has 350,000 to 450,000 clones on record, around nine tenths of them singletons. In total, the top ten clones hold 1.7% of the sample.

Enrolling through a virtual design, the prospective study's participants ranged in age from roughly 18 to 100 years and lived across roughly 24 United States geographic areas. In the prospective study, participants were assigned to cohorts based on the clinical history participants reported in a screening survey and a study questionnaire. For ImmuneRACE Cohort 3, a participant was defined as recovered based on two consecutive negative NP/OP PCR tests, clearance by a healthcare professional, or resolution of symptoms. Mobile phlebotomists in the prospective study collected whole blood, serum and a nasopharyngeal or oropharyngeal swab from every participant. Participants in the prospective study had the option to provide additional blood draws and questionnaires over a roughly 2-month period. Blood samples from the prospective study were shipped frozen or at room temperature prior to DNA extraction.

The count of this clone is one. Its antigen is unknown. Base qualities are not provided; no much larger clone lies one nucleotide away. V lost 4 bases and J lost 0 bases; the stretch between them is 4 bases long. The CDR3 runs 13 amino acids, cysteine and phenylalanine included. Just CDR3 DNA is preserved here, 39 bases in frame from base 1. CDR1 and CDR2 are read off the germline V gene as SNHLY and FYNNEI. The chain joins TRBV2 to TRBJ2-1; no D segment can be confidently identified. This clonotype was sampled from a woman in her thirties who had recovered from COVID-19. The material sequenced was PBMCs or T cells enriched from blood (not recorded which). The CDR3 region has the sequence CASSVGSYNEQFF. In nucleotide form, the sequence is TGTGCCAGCAGTGTCGGCTCCTACAATGAGCAGTTCTTC.